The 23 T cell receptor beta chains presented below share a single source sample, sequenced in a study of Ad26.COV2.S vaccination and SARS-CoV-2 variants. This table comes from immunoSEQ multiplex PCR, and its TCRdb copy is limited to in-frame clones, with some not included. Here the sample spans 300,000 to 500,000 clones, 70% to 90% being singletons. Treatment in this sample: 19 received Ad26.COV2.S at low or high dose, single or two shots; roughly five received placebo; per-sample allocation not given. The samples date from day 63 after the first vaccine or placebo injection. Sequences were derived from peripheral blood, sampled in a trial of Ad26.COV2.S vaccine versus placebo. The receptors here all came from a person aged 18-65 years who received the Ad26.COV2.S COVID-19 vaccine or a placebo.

CDR3 bases: TGTGCCAGCAGCGCGACGGACAGCAAGCAGTACTTC. It is translated as CASSATDSKQYF. This chain connects TRBV7-9 to TRBJ2-7; a weak D match, TRBD1 (6 bases). CDR1 is SEHNR, CDR2 FQNEAQ, per germline (reference sequence). This CDR3 is 12 amino acids long. V was trimmed by 5 bases and J by 8 bases, leaving 13 bases between them.

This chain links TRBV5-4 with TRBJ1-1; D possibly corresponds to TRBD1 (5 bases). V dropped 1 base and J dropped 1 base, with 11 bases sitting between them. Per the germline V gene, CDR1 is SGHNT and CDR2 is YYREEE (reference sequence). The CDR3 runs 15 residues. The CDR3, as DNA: TGTGCCAGCAGCTTGCCGGGACGGGGGAACACTGAAGCTTTCTTT. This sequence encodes CASSLPGRGNTEAFF.

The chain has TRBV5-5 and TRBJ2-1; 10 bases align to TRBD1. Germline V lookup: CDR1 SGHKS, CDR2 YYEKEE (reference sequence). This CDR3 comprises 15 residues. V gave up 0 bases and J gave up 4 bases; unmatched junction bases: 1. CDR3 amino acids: CASSLAGQGYNEQFF. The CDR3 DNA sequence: TGTGCCAGCAGCTTGGCGGGACAGGGGTACAATGAGCAGTTCTTC.

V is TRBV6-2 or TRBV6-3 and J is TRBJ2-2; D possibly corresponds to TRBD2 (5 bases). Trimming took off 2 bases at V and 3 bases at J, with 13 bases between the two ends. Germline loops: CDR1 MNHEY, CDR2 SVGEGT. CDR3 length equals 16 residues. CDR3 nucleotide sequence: TGTGCCAGCAGTTACCTGTTAGGGCGGGACACCGGGGAGCTGTTTTTT. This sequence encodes CASSYLLGRDTGELFF.

The CDR3 DNA reads TGTGCCAGCAGCCTAAGGGGGCAGAGCAATCAGCCCCAGCATTTT. The encoded protein is CASSLRGQSNQPQHF. The genes are TRBV11-2 and TRBJ1-5, with 7 bases lining up with TRBD1. CDR3 size: 15 residues. V dropped 5 bases and J dropped 1; count of bases not matched to a gene: 5. CDR1 and CDR2 (germline): SGHAT, FQNNGV. Together with reference TRBV11-2 and TRBJ1-5, the CDR3 gives the full variable domain: EAGVAQSPRYKIIEKRQSVAFWCNPISGHATLYWYQQILGQGPKLLIQFQNNGVVDDSQLPKDRFSAERLKGVDSTLKIQPAKLEDSAVYLCASSLRGQSNQPQHFGDGTRLSIL.

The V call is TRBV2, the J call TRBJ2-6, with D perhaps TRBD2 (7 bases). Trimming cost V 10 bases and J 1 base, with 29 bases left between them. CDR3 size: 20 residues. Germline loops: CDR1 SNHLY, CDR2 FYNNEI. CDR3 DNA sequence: TGTGCCACCCTTGTGGGCGGGGGCGCAGGACCCAAATCTGGGGCCAACGTCCTGACTTTC. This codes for CATLVGGGAGPKSGANVLTF.

The CDR3 sequence is CASLEGEGGTEAFF. The CDR3 DNA reads TGTGCCAGCTTGGAGGGGGAGGGCGGCACTGAAGCTTTCTTT. The rearrangement links TRBV5-4 to TRBJ1-1; a weak D match, TRBD1 (6 bases). Germline V CDR1 and CDR2: SGHNT, YYREEE (reference sequence). The CDR3 has 14 residues. V lost 7 bases, J lost 4 bases, and 17 bases lay in between.

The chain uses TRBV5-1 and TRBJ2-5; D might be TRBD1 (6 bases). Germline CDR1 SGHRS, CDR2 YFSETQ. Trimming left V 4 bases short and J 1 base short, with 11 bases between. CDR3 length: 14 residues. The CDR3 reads CASSRTATQETQYF. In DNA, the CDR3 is TGCGCCAGCAGCCGGACAGCCACCCAAGAGACCCAGTACTTC.

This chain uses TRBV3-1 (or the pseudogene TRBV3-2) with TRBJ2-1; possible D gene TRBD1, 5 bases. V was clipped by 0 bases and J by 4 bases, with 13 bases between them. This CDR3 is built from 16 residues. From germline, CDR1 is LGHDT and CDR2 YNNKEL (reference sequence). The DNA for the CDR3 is TGTGCCAGCAGCCAAGACCGTCAGGGAACTTACAATGAGCAGTTCTTC. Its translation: CASSQDRQGTYNEQFF.

CDR3 protein: CASSPQMTGRMGEKLFF. As DNA, the CDR3 is TGTGCCAGCTCACCACAAATGACAGGGAGGATGGGTGAAAAACTGTTTTTT. The chain joins TRBV18 to TRBJ1-4; TRBD1 aligns across 7 bases. Germline CDR1 reads KGHSH; CDR2 reads LQKENI. The CDR3 sequence is 17 residues long. The V segment lost 1 base and the J segment 7 bases; nucleotides outside the gene matches: 12.

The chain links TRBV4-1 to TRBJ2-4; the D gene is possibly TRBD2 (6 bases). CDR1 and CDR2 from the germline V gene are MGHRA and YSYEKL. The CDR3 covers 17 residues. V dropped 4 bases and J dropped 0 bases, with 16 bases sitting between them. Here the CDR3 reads CASSPSGVKIAKNIQYF. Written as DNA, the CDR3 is TGCGCCAGCAGCCCGTCGGGGGTTAAAATAGCCAAAAACATTCAGTACTTC.

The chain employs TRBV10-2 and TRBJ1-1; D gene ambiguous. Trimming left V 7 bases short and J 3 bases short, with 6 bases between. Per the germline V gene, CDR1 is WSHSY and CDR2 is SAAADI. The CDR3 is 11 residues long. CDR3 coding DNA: TGCGCCAGCACGAATTACACTGAAGCTTTCTTT. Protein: CASTNYTEAFF.

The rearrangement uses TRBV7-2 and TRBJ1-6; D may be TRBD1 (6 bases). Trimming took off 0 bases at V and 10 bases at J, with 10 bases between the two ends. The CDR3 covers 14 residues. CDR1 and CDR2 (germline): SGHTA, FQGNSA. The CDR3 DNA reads TGTGCCAGCAGCTTAGCAGGGGGGGACTCACCCCTCCACTTT. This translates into CASSLAGGDSPLHF.

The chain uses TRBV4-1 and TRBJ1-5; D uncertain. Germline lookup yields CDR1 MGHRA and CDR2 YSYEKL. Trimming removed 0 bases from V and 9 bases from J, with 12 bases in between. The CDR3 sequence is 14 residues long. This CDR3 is CASSQETEGWPQHF. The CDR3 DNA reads TGCGCCAGCAGCCAAGAAACGGAGGGCTGGCCCCAGCATTTT.

The CDR3 DNA sequence: TGCGCCAGCAGCCAAGAAGCGGCTGTCGGCTATGGCTACACCTTC. This sequence encodes CASSQEAAVGYGYTF. The rearrangement uses TRBV4-1 and TRBJ1-2; the D is unclear. V lost 0 bases to trimming and J lost 4 bases, with 12 bases between them. Germline values: CDR1 MGHRA, CDR2 YSYEKL. This CDR3 spans 15 amino acids.

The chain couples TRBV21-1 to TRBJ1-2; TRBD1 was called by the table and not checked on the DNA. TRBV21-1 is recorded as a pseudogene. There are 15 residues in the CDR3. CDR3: CASSKDAGLSYGYTF. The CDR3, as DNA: TGTGCCAGCAGCAAAGATGCAGGGTTGAGCTATGGCTACACCTTC.

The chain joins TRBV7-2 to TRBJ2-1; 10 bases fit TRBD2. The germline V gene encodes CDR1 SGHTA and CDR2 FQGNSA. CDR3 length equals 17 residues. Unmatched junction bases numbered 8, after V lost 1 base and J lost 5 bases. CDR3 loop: CASSLGGLAGANNEQFF. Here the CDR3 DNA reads TGTGCCAGCAGCTTAGGGGGTCTAGCGGGAGCCAACAATGAGCAGTTCTTC.

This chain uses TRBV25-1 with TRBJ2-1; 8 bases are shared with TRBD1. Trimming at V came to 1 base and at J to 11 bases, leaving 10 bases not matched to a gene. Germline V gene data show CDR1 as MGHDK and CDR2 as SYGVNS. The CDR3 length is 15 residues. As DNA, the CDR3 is TGTGCCAGCAGTGAATCCCCGGGCAGGGGGCTTCAGCAGTTCTTC. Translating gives CASSESPGRGLQQFF.

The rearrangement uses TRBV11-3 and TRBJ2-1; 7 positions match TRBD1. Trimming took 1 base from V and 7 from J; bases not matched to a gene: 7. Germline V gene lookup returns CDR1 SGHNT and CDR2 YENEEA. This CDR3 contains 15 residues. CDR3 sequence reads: CASSLGASTGNEQFF. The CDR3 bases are TGTGCCAGCAGCTTAGGTGCCTCGACAGGGAATGAGCAGTTCTTC.

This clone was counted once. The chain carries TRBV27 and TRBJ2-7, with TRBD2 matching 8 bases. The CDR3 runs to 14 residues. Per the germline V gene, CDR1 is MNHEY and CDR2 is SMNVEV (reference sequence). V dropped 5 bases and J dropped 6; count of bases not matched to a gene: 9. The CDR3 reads CASSAPGGPGEQYF. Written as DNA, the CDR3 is TGTGCCAGCAGTGCCCCGGGGGGGCCTGGCGAGCAGTACTTC.

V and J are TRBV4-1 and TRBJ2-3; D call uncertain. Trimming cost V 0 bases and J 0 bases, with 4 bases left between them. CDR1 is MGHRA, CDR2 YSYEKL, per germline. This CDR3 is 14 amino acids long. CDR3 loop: CASSQDESTDTQYF. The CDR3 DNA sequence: TGCGCCAGCAGCCAAGATGAAAGCACAGATACGCAGTATTTT.

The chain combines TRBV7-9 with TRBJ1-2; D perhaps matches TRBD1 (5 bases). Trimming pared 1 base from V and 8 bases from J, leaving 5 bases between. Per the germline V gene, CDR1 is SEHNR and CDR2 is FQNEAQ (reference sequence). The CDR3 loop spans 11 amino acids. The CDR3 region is CASSLDRGYTF. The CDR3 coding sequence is TGTGCCAGCAGCTTAGACAGGGGCTACACCTTC.

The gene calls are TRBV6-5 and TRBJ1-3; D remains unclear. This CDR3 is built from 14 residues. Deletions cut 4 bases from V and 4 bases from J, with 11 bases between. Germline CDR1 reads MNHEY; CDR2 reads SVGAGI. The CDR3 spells CASSLLGGGNTIYF. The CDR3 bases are TGTGCCAGCAGTTTACTGGGAGGGGGAAACACCATATATTTT.